Presented here are 26 T cell receptor beta chains from one specimen sequenced in a study of blood T cells in healthy people across ages. A second 7 to 11 cycle PCR used barcoded and J-beta primers. In TCRdb, the 5' RACE reads were re-called with MiXCR into one record per CDR3 protein. The sample contains over 950,000 distinct CDR3 sequences, 35% to 40% of which appear only once. Sequencing used blood. These receptors all stem from a man aged 18 to 35 in good health.

The rearrangement uses TRBV28 and TRBJ1-2, with 8 bases lining up with TRBD1. The CDR3 has 13 amino acids. Germline CDR1 reads MDHEN; CDR2 reads SYDVKM. J was trimmed by 4 bases and V by 5 bases; bases with no gene match: 3. The CDR3 DNA reads as TGTGCCAGCAGTCGGGACAGGATCTATGGCTACACCTTC. This encodes CASSRDRIYGYTF.

This clonotype was seen a handful of times. The J gene is TRBJ2-7, the V gene TRBV21-1; the table gives TRBD1 as D, unverified against the DNA. TRBV21-1 is given as a pseudogene. This CDR3 has 14 amino acids. CDR3 nucleotides: TGTGCCAGGGATTTCCCGGGACAGGGATACGAGCAGTACTTC. It yields the protein CARDFPGQGYEQYF.

This clonotype turned up a few times. The genes are TRBV6-5 and TRBJ1-4, with D possibly being TRBD1 (6 bases). CDR1 MNHEY and CDR2 SVGAGI come from the germline V gene. V lost 6 bases and J 0 bases, leaving 14 bases between the germline ends. The CDR3 totals 16 residues. CDR3 in DNA: TGTGCCAGCAGAACAGGCACAGGGACAACTAATGAAAAACTGTTTTTT. Protein product: CASRTGTGTTNEKLFF.

This clonotype was observed a handful of times. The rearrangement uses TRBV29-1 and TRBJ1-1; 7 bases fit TRBD1. Germline V gene sequence: CDR1 SQVTM, CDR2 ANQGSEA. The CDR3 runs to 13 residues. Losses at the gene ends were 6 bases for V and 2 bases for J; bases not matched to a gene: 6. CDR3 protein: CSVKDRPNTEAFF. The CDR3 DNA reads as TGCAGCGTAAAGGACAGGCCTAACACTGAAGCTTTCTTT.

About this clonotype itself: A junction end diverges from the germline sequence, so it may reflect a read error. V usage is TRBV4-3 and J usage is TRBJ2-1; 9 nucleotides agree with TRBD1. CDR3 length equals 15 residues. Germline V gives CDR1 LGHNA, CDR2 YSLEER. The CDR3 nucleotides are TGCGCCAGCAACCAAGATGCGACAGGGGGGCAACGACAGTTCTTC. It yields the protein CASNQDATGGQRQFF.

The V and J genes are TRBV20-1 and TRBJ1-4; no firm D call. There are 15 residues in the CDR3. Germline CDR1 DFQATT, CDR2 SNEGSKA (reference sequence). The V end lost 4 bases, the J end lost 4 bases, and 16 bases lay between the germline ends. For the CDR3, the DNA is TGCAGTGCTATGGTCACGCAGCCGCTTAATGAAAAACTGTTTTTT. It specifies CSAMVTQPLNEKLFF.

The V call is TRBV9, the J call TRBJ1-2; D is unresolved. CDR1 and CDR2 (germline): SGDLS, YYNGEE. The V end was cut by 2 bases, the J end by 4 bases, with 12 bases between. The CDR3 consists of 14 residues. CDR3 loop: CASSVGEISYGYTF. The CDR3 nucleotides read TGTGCCAGCAGCGTTGGGGAAATATCCTATGGCTACACCTTC.

This clonotype was picked up a small number of times. The chain recombines TRBV6-5 with TRBJ2-4; perhaps TRBD1 as D (6 bases). Germline CDR1 reads MNHEY; CDR2 reads SVGAGI. This CDR3 is built from 18 residues. V was shortened by 2 bases and J by 0 bases, with 17 bases between the two germline ends. The chain's CDR3 is CASSYHIYRELAKNIQYF. CDR3 sequence (DNA): TGTGCCAGCAGTTACCATATCTACAGGGAGCTAGCCAAAAACATTCAGTACTTC.

The chain links TRBV14 to TRBJ1-1; D is unclear. V shed 4 bases and J shed 0 bases, with 12 bases lying between them. The germline gives CDR1 SGHDN, CDR2 FVKESK. The CDR3 is 15 amino acids. CDR3 in amino acids: CASSPRRRMNTEAFF. DNA of the CDR3: TGTGCCAGCAGCCCCAGACGGAGAATGAACACTGAAGCTTTCTTT.

The CDR3 DNA follows: TGCGCCAGCAGTCCCCATTCCGGGACAGGTTACAATGAGCAGTACTTC. Translation: CASSPHSGTGYNEQYF. This rearrangement joins TRBV5-1 to TRBJ2-5; the match to TRBD1 covers 8 bases. The CDR3 sequence is 16 residues long. V lost 5 bases to trimming and J lost 11 bases; unmatched junction nucleotides: 20. Germline CDR1 is SGHRS and CDR2 is YFSETQ.

J is TRBJ2-1 and V is TRBV7-2, with D unresolved. Trimming took 4 bases from V and 5 from J, leaving 9 bases between them. The CDR3 length is 13 residues. Germline CDR1 and CDR2: SGHTA and FQGNSA. The CDR3 bases are TGTGCCAGCAGCTGGCAAGTGGACAATGAGCAGTTCTTC. Translation gives CASSWQVDNEQFF.

This clonotype was counted between two and nine times. V gene TRBV27 combines with J gene TRBJ2-5; D assignment may be TRBD1 or TRBD2 (5 bases each). CDR3 size: 15 residues. Germline CDR1 reads MNHEY; CDR2 reads SMNVEV (reference sequence). The V end was cut by 5 bases, the J end by 2 bases, with 15 bases between. The CDR3, as DNA: TGTGCCAGCAGTCACCGGGACCGCCAACAAGAGACCCAGTACTTC. Translation: CASSHRDRQQETQYF.

Comment on this clonotype: With a much larger clone just one base away, this may be a read error. The chain uses TRBV12-3 or TRBV12-4 and TRBJ1-2; no clear D. This CDR3 contains 13 residues. The CDR3 spells CASSRTEDYVYTF. CDR3 nucleotide sequence: TGTGCCAGCAGTCGAACAGAAGACTATGTCTACACCTTC.

The chain recombines TRBV30 with TRBJ1-2, with D perhaps TRBD1 (6 bases). This CDR3 has 16 amino acids. Per the germline V gene, CDR1 is GTSNPN and CDR2 is SVGIG (reference sequence). Between the trimmed V and J ends, which lost 5 bases and 8 bases, there was a span of 27 bases. CDR3 region: CAWGLHRDGELEGYTF. In DNA form, the CDR3 reads TGTGCCTGGGGCCTTCACAGGGATGGGGAACTCGAGGGCTACACCTTC.

The chain links TRBV6-2 or TRBV6-3 to TRBJ2-7; D is unresolved. The J call may be faulty, since TRBJ2-5 better matches the DNA end. The CDR3 consists of 11 residues. In germline, CDR1 is MNHEY, CDR2 SVGEGT. The CDR3: CASRPSETQYF. The CDR3 DNA follows: TGTGCCAGCAGGCCCTCTGAGACCCAGTACTTC.

With respect to this clonotype: One junction end does not reproduce the germline sequence, and a read error may be involved. This chain links TRBV12-5 with TRBJ2-1, with D possibly being TRBD2 (5 bases). Germline V gene sequence: CDR1 LGHNT, CDR2 FRNRAP. CDR3 length: 13 residues. The CDR3 DNA reads TGTGCTAGTAGTTTGCCCCACGGGGATGAGCAGTTCTTC. Translation: CASSLPHGDEQFF.

In its sample, this clonotype was seen a few times. The chain is built from TRBV20-1 and TRBJ2-1; D might be TRBD2 (6 bases). The CDR3 contains 16 residues. CDR1 DFQATT and CDR2 SNEGSKA come from the germline V gene (reference sequence). Trimming removed 3 bases from V and 8 bases from J, with 23 bases in between. The CDR3 is CSARFTGDPSWDEQFF. The DNA for the CDR3 is TGCAGTGCTAGGTTTACGGGGGACCCCAGTTGGGATGAGCAGTTCTTC.

The table lists this clonotype with many counts. The chain joins TRBV12-3 or TRBV12-4 to TRBJ2-5; D assignment may be TRBD1 or TRBD2 (5 bases each). The CDR3 covers 13 residues. V lost 3 bases and J lost 5, with 10 bases in between. CDR3 loop: CASSLPGTETQYF. The CDR3 DNA is TGTGCCAGCAGTTTGCCAGGGACGGAGACCCAGTACTTC.

This sequence joins TRBV12-3 or TRBV12-4 and TRBJ1-4; the match to TRBD1 covers 9 bases. The trim removed 6 bases at V and 8 bases at J, leaving 7 bases unmatched. This CDR3 is 14 amino acids long. This chain's CDR3 is CASRPGTGMEKLFF. The CDR3, as DNA: TGTGCCAGCAGGCCCGGGACAGGGATGGAAAAACTGTTTTTT.

The chain combines TRBV4-3 with TRBJ1-2; maybe TRBD1 (5 bases). V lost 0 bases and J lost 4, with 15 bases in between. The CDR3 loop spans 16 amino acids. Germline CDR1 LGHNA, CDR2 YSLEER. The CDR3 nucleotides are TGCGCCAGCAGCCAAGATAGGGGAATATACTCCTATGGCTACACCTTC. Encoded protein: CASSQDRGIYSYGYTF.

The chain links TRBV24-1 to TRBJ2-3; the D is unclear. Deletions cut 9 bases from V and 4 bases from J, with 16 bases between. Germline CDR1 KGHDR, CDR2 SFDVKD. The CDR3 is made up of 14 amino acids. CDR3 sequence (DNA): TGTGCCACCTCGGGTCCTCTGGACCCAGATACGCAGTATTTT. Protein: CATSGPLDPDTQYF.

The chain uses TRBV7-3 and TRBJ2-3; no firm D call. Germline-derived CDR1 and CDR2 are SGHTA and FQGTGA. V was clipped by 2 bases and J by 0 bases, with 9 bases between them. This CDR3 has 15 residues. CDR3 coding DNA: TGTGCCAGCAGCTTATCCATACAGAGCACAGATACGCAGTATTTT. This codes for CASSLSIQSTDTQYF.

The gene calls are TRBV11-2 and TRBJ2-7; 9 nucleotides agree with TRBD2. The CDR3 loop spans 15 amino acids. In germline, CDR1 is SGHAT, CDR2 FQNNGV. The V gene end was trimmed by 5 bases and the J gene end by 7 bases; junction bases not matched to a gene: 12. CDR3 nucleotide sequence: TGTGCCAGCAGCCCAGCAGTAGCGGGGGCCAATGAGCAGTACTTC. Protein: CASSPAVAGANEQYF.

This clonotype was observed a handful of times. The chain couples TRBV10-3 to TRBJ1-2; TRBD1 agrees at 11 bases. CDR3 length equals 14 residues. Per the germline V gene, CDR1 is ENHRY and CDR2 is SYGVKD. V shed 9 bases and J 3 bases; nucleotides not matched to a gene: 6. CDR3 residues: CAIAPGQGDYGYTF. CDR3 DNA: TGTGCCATTGCTCCGGGACAGGGGGACTATGGCTACACCTTC.

V and J are TRBV7-9 and TRBJ1-1; tentative D call: TRBD1 (5 bases). CDR1 is SEHNR, CDR2 FQNEAQ, per germline (reference sequence). Deletions cut 3 bases from V and 6 bases from J, with 8 bases between. The CDR3 is 12 amino acids. The CDR3 is CASSLRQPEAFF. The CDR3 bases are TGTGCCAGCAGCTTGAGACAGCCTGAAGCTTTCTTT.

This clonotype was detected many times. The CDR3 loop is CATSTTFHEQFF. CDR3 nucleotide sequence: TGTGCCACCTCGACTACATTCCATGAGCAGTTCTTC. The gene calls are TRBV15 and TRBJ2-1, with D possibly being TRBD2 (5 bases). Germline CDR1 is LNHNV and CDR2 is YYDKDF (reference sequence). Trimming took 8 bases from V and 8 from J, leaving 13 bases between them. This CDR3 contains 12 residues.